This TCR beta chain emerged from a study of cytomegalovirus exposure and HLA in healthy donors. Researchers ran the PCR with 60 Vbeta and 13 Jbeta primers. Libraries were prepared by immunoSEQ multiplex PCR; TCRdb keeps only in-frame clonotypes and omits some of them. The sample shows 85,000 to 100,000 clones, about 75% of them seen only once. This receptor was identified in a middle-aged woman in good health and CMV-seronegative. The sample taken for sequencing was PBMCs.

The CDR3 DNA reads TGTGCCAGCAAAGCCCAGCGGGGGGGCCGGGATACGCAGTATTTT. This translates into CASKAQRGGRDTQYF. The chain couples TRBV7-8 to TRBJ2-3; 10 bases map to TRBD2. The germline V gene has CDR1 SGHVS and CDR2 FQNEAQ. The CDR3 spans 15 residues. Germline trimming cut 7 bases from V and 6 bases from J; bases unmatched to any gene: 10. Full variable domain (remainder filled in from reference TRBV7-8 and TRBJ2-3): GAGVSQSPRYKVAKRGQDVALRCDPISGHVSLFWYQQALGQGPEFLTYFQNEAQLDKSGLPSDRFFAERPEGSVSTLKIQRTQQEDSAVYLCASKAQRGGRDTQYFGPGTRLTVL.